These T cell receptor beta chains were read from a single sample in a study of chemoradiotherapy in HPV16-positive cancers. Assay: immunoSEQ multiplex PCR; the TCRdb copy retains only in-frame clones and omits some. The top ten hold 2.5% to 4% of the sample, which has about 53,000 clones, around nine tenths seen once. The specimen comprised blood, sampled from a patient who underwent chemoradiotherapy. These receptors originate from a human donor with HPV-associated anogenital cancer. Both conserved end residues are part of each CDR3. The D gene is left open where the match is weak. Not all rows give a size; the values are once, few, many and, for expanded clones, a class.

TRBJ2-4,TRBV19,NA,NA,CASDTGGAKNIQYF,TGTGCCAGTGACACCGGAGGGGCCAAAAACATTCAGTACTTC
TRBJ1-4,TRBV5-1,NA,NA,CASSLDGSGVPKLFF,TGCGCCAGCAGCTTGGACGGCTCGGGGGTTCCAAAACTGTTTTTT
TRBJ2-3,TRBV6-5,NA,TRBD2,CASRIGAGGADTQYF,TGTGCCAGCAGGATAGGAGCGGGAGGAGCAGATACGCAGTATTTT
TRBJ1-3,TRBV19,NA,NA,CASSFPQGSASGNTIYF,TGTGCCAGTAGTTTTCCCCAGGGTTCGGCCTCTGGAAACACCATATATTTT
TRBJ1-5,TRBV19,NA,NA,CASSPLDQPQHF,TGTGCCAGTAGTCCTCTGGATCAGCCCCAGCATTTT
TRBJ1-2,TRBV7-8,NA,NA,CASSLAGEGNYGYTF,TGTGCCAGCAGCTTAGCAGGGGAGGGAAACTATGGCTACACCTTC
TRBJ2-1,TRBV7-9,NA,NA,CASSLVRTSYNEQFF,TGTGCCAGCAGCTTAGTCAGGACCTCCTACAATGAGCAGTTCTTC
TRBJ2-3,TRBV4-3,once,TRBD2,CASSPSGGTDTQYF,TGCGCCAGCAGCCCTAGCGGTGGCACAGATACGCAGTATTTT
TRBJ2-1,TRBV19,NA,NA,CASRNFKGGANEQFF,TGTGCCAGTAGGAACTTCAAGGGGGGGGCTAATGAGCAGTTCTTC
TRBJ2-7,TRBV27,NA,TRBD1,CASSSGTGPYEQYF,TGTGCCAGCAGTTCCGGGACAGGGCCGTACGAGCAGTACTTC
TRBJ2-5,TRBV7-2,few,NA,CASSPGTPSGETQYF,TGTGCCAGCAGCCCTGGGACCCCGTCCGGAGAGACCCAGTACTTC
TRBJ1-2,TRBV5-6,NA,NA,CASSFSGLNYGYTF,TGTGCCAGCAGCTTTTCCGGCCTTAACTATGGCTACACCTTC
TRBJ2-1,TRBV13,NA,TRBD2,CASSSGTSGGNEQFF,TGTGCCAGCAGCTCCGGGACTAGCGGGGGCAATGAGCAGTTCTTC
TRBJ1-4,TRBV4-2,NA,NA,CASSQYRGADEKLFF,TGTGCCAGCAGCCAGTACAGAGGGGCGGATGAAAAACTGTTTTTT
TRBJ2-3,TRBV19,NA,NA,CASSIGAQKDTQYF,TGTGCCAGTAGTATAGGGGCCCAGAAAGATACGCAGTATTTT
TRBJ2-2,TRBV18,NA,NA,CASSRQATGELFF,TGTGCCAGCTCACGACAAGCCACCGGGGAGCTGTTTTTT
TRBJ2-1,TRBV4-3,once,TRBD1,CASSQGGQGTNEQFF,TGCGCCAGCAGCCAGGGGGGACAGGGGACGAATGAGCAGTTCTTC
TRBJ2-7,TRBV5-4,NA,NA,CASSRFTDTSYEQYF,TGTGCCAGCAGCCGGTTCACGGACACATCCTACGAGCAGTACTTC
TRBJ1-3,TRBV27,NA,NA,CASRGAGGLGNTIYF,TGTGCCAGCAGGGGGGCTGGGGGCCTCGGAAACACCATATATTTT
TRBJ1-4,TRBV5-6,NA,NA,CASSLRATTNEKLFF,TGTGCCAGCAGCTTGAGGGCAACAACTAATGAAAAACTGTTTTTT
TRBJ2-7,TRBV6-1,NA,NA,CASSEIIGSYEQYF,TGTGCCAGCAGTGAAATTATAGGCAGCTACGAGCAGTACTTC
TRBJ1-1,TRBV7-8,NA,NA,CASSLVGGPNTEAFF,TGTGCCAGCAGCTTAGTTGGGGGTCCGAACACTGAAGCTTTCTTT
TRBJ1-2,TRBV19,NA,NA,CASTPQYGLANYGYTF,TGTGCCAGTACCCCCCAATACGGACTCGCTAACTATGGCTACACCTTC
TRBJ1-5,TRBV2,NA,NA,CASSEFPYSNQPQHF,TGTGCCAGCAGTGAATTTCCTTATAGCAATCAGCCCCAGCATTTT
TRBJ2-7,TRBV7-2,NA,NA,CASSLRVPYEQYF,TGTGCCAGCAGCTTAAGGGTCCCCTACGAGCAGTACTTC
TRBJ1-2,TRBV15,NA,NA,CATREKGDQSYGYTF,TGTGCCACCAGGGAAAAGGGGGACCAGAGCTATGGCTACACCTTC
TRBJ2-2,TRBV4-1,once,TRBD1,CASSYRRTLGQVNTGELFF,TGCGCCAGCAGCTATCGAAGGACCTTGGGACAGGTCAACACCGGGGAGCTGTTTTTT
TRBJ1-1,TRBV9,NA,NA,CASSPLGGGSLMNTEAFF,TGTGCCAGCAGTCCCCTTGGGGGAGGCTCTCTCATGAACACTGAAGCTTTCTTT
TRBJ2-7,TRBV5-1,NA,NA,CASSAAQGPYEQYF,TGCGCCAGCAGCGCGGCCCAGGGTCCCTACGAGCAGTACTTC
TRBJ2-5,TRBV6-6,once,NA,CASSYEGNQETQYF,TGTGCCAGCAGTTACGAAGGGAATCAAGAGACCCAGTACTTC
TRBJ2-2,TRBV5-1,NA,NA,CASRLRTRNTGELFF,TGCGCCAGCAGGTTGAGGACACGGAACACCGGGGAGCTGTTTTTT
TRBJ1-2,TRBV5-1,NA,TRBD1,CASSNGTGRGYGYTF,TGCGCCAGCAGCAACGGGACAGGGAGGGGCTATGGCTACACCTTC
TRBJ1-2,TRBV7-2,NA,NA,CASSLEGANYGYTF,TGTGCCAGCAGCCTCGAGGGAGCTAACTATGGCTACACCTTC